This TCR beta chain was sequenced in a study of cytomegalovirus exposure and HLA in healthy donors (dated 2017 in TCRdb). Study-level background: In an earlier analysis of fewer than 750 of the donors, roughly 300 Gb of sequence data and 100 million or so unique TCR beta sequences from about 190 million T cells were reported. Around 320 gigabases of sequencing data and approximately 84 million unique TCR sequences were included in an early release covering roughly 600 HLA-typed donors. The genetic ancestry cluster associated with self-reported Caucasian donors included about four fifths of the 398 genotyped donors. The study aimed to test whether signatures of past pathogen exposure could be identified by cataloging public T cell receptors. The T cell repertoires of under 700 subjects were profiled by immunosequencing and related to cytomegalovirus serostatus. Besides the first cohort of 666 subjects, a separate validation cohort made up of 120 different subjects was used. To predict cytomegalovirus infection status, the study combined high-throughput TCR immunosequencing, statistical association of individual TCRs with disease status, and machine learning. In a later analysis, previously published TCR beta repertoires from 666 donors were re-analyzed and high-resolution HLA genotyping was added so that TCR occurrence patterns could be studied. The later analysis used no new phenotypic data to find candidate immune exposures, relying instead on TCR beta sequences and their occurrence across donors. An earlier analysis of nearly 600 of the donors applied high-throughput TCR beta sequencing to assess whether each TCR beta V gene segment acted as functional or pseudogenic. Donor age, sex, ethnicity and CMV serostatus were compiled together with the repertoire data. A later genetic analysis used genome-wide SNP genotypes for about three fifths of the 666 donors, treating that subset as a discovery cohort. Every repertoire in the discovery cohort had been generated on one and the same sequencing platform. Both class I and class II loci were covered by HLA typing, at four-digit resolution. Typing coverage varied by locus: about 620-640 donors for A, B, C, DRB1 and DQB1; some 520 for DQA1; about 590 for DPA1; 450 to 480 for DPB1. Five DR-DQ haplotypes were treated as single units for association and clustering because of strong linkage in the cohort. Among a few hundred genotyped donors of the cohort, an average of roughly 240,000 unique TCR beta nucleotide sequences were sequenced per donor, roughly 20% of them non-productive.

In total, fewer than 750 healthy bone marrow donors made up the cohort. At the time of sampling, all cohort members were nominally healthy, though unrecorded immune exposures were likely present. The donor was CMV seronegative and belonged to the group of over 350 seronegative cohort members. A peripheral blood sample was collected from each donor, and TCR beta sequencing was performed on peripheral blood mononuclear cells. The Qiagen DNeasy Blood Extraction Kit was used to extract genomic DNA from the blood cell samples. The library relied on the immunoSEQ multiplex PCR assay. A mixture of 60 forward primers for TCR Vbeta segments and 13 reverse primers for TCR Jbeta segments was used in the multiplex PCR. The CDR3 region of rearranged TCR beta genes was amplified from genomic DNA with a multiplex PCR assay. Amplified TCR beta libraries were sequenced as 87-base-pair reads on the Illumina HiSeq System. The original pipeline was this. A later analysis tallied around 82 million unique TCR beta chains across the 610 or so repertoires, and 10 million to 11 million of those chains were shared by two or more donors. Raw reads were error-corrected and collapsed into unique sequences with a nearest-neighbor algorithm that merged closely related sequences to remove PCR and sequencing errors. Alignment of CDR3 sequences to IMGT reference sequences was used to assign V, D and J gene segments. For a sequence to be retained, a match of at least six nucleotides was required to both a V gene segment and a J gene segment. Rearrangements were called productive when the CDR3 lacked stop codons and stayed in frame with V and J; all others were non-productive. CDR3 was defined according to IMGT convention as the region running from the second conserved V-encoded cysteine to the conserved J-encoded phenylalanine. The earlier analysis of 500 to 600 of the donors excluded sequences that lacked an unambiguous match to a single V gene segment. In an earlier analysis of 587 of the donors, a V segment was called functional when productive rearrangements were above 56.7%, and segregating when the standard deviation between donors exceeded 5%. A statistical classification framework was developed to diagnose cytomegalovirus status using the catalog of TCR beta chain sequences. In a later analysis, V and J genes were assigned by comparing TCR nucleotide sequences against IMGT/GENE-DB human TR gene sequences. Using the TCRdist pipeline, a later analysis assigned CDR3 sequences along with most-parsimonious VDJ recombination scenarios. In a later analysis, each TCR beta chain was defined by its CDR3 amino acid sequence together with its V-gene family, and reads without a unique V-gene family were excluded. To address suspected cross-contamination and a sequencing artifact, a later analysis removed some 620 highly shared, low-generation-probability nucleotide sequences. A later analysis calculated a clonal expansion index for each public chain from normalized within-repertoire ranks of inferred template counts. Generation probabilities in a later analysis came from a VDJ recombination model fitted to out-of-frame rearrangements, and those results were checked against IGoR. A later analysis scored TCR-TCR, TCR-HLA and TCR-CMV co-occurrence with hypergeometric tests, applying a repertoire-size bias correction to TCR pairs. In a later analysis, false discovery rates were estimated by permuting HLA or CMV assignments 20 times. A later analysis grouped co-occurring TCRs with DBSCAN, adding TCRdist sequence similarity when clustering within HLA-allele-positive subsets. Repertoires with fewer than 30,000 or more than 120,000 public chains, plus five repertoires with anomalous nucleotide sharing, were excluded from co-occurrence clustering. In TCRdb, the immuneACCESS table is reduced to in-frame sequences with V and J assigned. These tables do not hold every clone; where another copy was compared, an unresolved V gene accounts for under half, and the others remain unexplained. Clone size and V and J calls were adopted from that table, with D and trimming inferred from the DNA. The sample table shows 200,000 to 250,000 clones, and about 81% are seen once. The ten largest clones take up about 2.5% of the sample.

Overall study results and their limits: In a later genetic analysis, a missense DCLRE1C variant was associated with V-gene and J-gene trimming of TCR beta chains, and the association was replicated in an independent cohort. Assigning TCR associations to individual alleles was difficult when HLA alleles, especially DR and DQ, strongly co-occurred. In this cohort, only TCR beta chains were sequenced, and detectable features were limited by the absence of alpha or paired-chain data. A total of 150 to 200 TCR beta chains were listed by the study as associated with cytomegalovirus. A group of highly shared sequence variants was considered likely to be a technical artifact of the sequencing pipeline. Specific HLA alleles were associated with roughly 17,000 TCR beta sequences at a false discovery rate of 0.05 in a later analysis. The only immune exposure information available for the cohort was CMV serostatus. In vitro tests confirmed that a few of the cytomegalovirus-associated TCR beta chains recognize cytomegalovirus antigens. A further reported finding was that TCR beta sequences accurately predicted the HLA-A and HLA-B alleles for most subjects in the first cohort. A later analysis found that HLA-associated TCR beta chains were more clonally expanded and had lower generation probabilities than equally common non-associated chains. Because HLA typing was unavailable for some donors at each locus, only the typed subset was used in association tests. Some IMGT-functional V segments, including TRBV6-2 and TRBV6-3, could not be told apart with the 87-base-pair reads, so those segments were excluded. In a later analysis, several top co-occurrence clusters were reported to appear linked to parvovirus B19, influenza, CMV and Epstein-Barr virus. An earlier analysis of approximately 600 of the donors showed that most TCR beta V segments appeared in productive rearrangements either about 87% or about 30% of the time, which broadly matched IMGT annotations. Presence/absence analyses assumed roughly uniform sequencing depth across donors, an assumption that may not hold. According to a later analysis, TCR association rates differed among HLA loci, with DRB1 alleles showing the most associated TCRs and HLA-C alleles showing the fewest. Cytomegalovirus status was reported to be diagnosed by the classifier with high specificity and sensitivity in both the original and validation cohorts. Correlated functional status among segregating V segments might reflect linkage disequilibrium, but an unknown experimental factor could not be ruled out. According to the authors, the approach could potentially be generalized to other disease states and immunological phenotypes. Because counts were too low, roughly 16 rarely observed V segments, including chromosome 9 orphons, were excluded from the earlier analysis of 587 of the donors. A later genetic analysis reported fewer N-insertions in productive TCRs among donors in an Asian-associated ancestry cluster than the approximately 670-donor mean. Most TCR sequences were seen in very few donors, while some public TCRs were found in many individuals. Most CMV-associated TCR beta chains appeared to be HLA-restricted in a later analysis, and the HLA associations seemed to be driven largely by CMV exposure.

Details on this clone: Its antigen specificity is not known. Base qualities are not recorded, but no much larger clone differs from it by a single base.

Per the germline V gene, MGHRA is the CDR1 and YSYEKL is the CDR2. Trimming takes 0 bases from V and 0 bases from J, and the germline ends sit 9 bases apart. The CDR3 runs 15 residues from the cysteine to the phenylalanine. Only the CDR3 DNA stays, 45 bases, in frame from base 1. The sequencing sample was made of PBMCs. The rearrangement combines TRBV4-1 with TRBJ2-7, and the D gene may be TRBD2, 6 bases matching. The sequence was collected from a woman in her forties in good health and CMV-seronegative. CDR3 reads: CASSQDYGSSYEQYF. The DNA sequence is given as TGCGCCAGCAGCCAAGATTACGGGAGCTCCTACGAGCAGTACTTC.